The T cell receptor beta chain under discussion was sequenced for a study of blood T cell repertoires in COVID-19. The overall study: Specimens from acute and convalescent COVID-19 originated in the United States, Italy and Spain. T cells, B-cell-depleted T cells, or PBMCs provided the cDNA or gDNA that served as material.

The V gene lost 6 bases and the J gene lost 4 bases, with 16 bases spanning the gap. The germline CDR1 and CDR2 sequences are KGHSH and LQKENI. The length of the CDR3 is 15 residues. The assay was immunoSEQ multiplex PCR, and TCRdb's table has in-frame clones only and misses some. Of roughly 44,000 clones in the sample, about 90% were seen once. The sequence came from a man older than 75 with acute or convalescent COVID-19. The chain uses TRBV18 and TRBJ1-5; D ambiguous. The sample was peripheral blood. The CDR3 region is CASSSGGGGNQPQHF. The CDR3 region has the DNA TGTGCCAGCTCCTCTGGAGGCGGTGGGAATCAGCCCCAGCATTTT.